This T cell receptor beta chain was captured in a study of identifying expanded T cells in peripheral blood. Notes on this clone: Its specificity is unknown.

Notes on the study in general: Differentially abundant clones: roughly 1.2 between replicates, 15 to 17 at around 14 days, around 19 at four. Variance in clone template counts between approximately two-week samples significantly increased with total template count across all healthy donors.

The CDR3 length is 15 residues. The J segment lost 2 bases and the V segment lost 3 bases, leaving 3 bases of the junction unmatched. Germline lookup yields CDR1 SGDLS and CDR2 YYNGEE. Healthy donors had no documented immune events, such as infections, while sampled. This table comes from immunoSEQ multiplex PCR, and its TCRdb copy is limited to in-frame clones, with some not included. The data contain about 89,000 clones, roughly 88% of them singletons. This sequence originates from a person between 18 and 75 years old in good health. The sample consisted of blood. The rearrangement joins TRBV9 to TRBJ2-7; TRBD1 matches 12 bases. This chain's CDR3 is CASSGRDRGPYEQYF. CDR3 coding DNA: TGTGCCAGCAGCGGCCGGGACAGGGGGCCCTACGAGCAGTACTTC.